What follows describes a single T cell receptor beta chain. Its antigen remains unidentified. Generated by immunoSEQ multiplex PCR, the TCRdb table keeps only in-frame clones and is missing some. The sample contains around 74,000 clones, 92% of which appear only once. This specimen comes from a study of OX40 agonist ivuxolimab in advanced cancers. Study-level information: Hepatocellular carcinoma, melanoma, renal cell or head and neck cancer was diagnosed in the dose-escalation patients. Regarding the study as a whole: Some nonresponders likewise displayed low normalized T-cell clonal expansion. Compared with CD4+, CD8+ T cells on average had more expanded clones. CD4+ and CD8+ blood T cells expanded clonally by week 6 at 0.1 to 3.0 mg/kg.

CDR1 LGHNA and CDR2 YSLEER come from the germline V gene. Trimming shortened V by 0 bases and J by 0 bases, and 11 bases separated the two germline ends. The CDR3 is made up of 17 amino acids. This TCR was sampled from an adult with an advanced solid tumor such as melanoma, head and neck, liver or kidney cancer. This sample comprised CD4+ or CD8+ T cells sorted from blood, obtained in a trial of the OX40 agonist ivuxolimab. The chain employs TRBV4-3 and TRBJ1-4, with a weak D call TRBD1 (5 bases). This CDR3 reads CASSQEGRWATNEKLFF. CDR3 DNA: TGCGCCAGCAGCCAAGAGGGGCGGTGGGCAACTAATGAAAAACTGTTTTTT.